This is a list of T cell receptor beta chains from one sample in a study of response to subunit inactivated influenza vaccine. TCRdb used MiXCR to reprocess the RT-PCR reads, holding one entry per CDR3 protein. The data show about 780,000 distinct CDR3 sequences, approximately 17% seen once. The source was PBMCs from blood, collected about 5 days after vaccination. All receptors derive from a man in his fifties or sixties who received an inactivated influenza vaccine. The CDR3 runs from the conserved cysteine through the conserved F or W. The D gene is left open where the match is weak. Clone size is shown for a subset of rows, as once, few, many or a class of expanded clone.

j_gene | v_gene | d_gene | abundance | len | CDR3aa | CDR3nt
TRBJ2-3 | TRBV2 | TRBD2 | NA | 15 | CASSPLAGGPDTQYF | TGTGCCAGCAGTCCACTGGCGGGGGGCCCAGATACGCAGTATTTT
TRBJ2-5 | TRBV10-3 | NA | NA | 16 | CAISESWREYQETQYF | TGTGCCATCAGTGAGTCGTGGCGAGAGTACCAAGAGACCCAGTACTTC
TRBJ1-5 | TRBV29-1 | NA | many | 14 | CSVGSGGERQPQHF | TGCAGCGTTGGGTCGGGGGGCGAAAGACAGCCCCAGCATTTT
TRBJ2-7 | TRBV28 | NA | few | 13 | CASSLPGIDEQYF | TGTGCCAGCAGTTTACCGGGGATCGACGAGCAGTACTTC
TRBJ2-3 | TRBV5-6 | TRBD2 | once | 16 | CASSLVSGRATDTQYF | TGTGCCAGCAGCTTGGTGAGCGGGAGGGCCACAGATACGCAGTATTTT
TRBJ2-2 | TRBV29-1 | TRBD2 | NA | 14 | CSVQTSGGTGELFF | TGCAGCGTTCAGACTAGCGGGGGCACCGGGGAGCTGTTTTTT
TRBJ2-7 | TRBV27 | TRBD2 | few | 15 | CASSTRGGLTYEQYF | TGTGCCAGCAGTACCCGGGGGGGGCTAACCTACGAGCAGTACTTC
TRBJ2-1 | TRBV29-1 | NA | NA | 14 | CSVEQIYAYNEQFF | TGCAGCGTTGAACAGATTTATGCCTACAATGAGCAGTTCTTC
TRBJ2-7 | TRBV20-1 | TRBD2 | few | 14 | CSASRPGGPYEQYF | TGCAGTGCTAGTCGTCCGGGGGGGCCCTACGAGCAGTACTTC
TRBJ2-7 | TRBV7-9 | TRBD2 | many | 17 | CASSSGLADMDSYEQYF | TGTGCCAGCAGCTCGGGACTAGCGGATATGGACTCCTACGAGCAGTACTTC
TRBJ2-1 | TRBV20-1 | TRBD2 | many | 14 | CSATTSAINNEQFF | TGCAGTGCCACGACTAGCGCTATCAACAATGAGCAGTTCTTC
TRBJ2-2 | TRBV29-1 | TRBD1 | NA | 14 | CSVDTGGYTGELFF | TGCAGCGTTGACACAGGGGGGTACACCGGGGAGCTGTTTTTT
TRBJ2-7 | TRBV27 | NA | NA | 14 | CASSSLGSPYEQYF | TGTGCCAGCAGTTCACTCGGGTCCCCCTACGAGCAGTACTTC
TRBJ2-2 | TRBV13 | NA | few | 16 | CASSPDRTPNTGELFF | TGTGCCAGCAGCCCCGACAGGACTCCGAACACCGGGGAGCTGTTTTTT
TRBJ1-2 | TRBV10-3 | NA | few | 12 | CAISPGTGGYTF | TGTGCCATCAGCCCGGGAACGGGTGGCTACACCTTC
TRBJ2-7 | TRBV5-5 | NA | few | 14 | CASSPGTAGSEQYF | TGTGCCAGCAGCCCGGGCACGGCAGGGAGCGAGCAGTACTTC
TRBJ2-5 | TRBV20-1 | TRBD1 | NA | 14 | CSARQGARQETQYF | TGCAGTGCAAGACAGGGGGCGCGTCAAGAGACCCAGTACTTC
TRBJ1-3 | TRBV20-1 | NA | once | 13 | CSATGTPGNTIYF | TGCAGTGCTACCGGGACTCCTGGAAACACCATATATTTT
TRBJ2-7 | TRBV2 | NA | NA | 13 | CASRAISSYEQYF | TGTGCCAGCAGGGCCATAAGCTCCTACGAGCAGTACTTC
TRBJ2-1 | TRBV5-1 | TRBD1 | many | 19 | CASSSWDRGSASSYNEQFF | TGCGCCAGCAGCTCATGGGACAGGGGCTCCGCGAGCTCCTACAATGAGCAGTTCTTC
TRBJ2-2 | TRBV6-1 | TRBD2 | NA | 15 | CASSAYTSAAGELFF | TGTGCCAGCAGCGCCTATACTAGCGCCGCCGGGGAGCTGTTTTTT
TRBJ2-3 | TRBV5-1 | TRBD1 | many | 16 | CASSVTGTGGSDTQYF | TGCGCCAGCAGCGTAACCGGGACAGGGGGCTCAGATACGCAGTATTTT
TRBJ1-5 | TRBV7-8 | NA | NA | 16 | CATADSQGPNNQPQHF | TGTGCCACCGCCGATTCGCAGGGGCCGAACAATCAGCCCCAGCATTTT
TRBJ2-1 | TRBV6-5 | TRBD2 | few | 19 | CASSYSGLAGVSSYNEQFF | TGTGCCAGCAGTTACTCCGGACTAGCGGGAGTGAGCTCCTACAATGAGCAGTTCTTC